The clone carrying this T cell receptor beta chain was seen repeatedly, ten times or more. This specimen comes from a study of human T cells and chemical hapten exposure. Time point noted: patch test 3, about 24 weeks after DPC sensitization. As to treatment: therapeutic diphenylcyclopropenone sensitization with weekly scalp DPC. Extraction yielded total RNA from whole blood (unfractionated). Germline V gene sequence: CDR1 MDHEN, CDR2 SYDVKM. Deletions cut 3 bases from V and 1 base from J, with 7 bases between. The CDR3 is 14 residues long. Individual cDNA molecules received unique molecular identifiers in the library. TCRdb fed the RACE reads into MiXCR, producing one record per CDR3 protein. The table has over 55,000 distinct CDR3 sequences, over 10% seen once; the top ten hold 2% to 3%.

Sequenced material: whole blood, taken in connection with sensitization to the hapten diphenylcyclopropenone (DPC). V and J are TRBV28 and TRBJ2-1, with D perhaps matching TRBD2 (5 bases). The origin of this receptor is a man between 25 and 39 years old with alopecia areata. Some clones in this sample may be carry-over from other donors' samples. The CDR3 sequence is CASSLRVSYNEQFF. DNA of the CDR3: TGTGCCAGCAGTTTGAGGGTATCCTACAATGAGCAGTTCTTC. The full variable domain, in which reference TRBV28 and TRBJ2-1 provide the parts outside the CDR3, is DVKVTQSSRYLVKRTGEKVFLECVQDMDHENMFWYRQDPGLGLRLIYFSYDVKMKEKGDIPEGYSVSREKKERFSLILESASTNQTSMYLCASSLRVSYNEQFFGPGTRLTVL.